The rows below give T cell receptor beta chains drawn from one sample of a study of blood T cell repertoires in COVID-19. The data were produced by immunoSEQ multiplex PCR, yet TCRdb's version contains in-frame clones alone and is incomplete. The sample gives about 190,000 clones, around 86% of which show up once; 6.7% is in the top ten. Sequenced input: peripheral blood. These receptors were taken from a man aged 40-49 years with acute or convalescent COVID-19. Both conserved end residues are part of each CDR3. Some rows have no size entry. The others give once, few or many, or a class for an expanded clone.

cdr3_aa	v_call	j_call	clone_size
CASSLSGTGFNQPQHF	TRBV18	TRBJ1-5	once
CASTVGPLGNTEAFF	TRBV9	TRBJ1-1	-
CASRYWRGEQYF	TRBV10-2	TRBJ2-7	-
CAWNSGTPGYEQYF	TRBV30	TRBJ2-7	-
CSVGDRINYGYTF	TRBV29-1	TRBJ1-2	-
CASRRASRGDTQYF	TRBV25-1	TRBJ2-3	few
CASSESGGKNTQYF	TRBV6-1	TRBJ2-3	-
CASSLSMDSYEQYF	TRBV27	TRBJ2-7	-
CASSEGHYNEQFF	TRBV10-2	TRBJ2-1	-
CASSLDRTEAFF	TRBV5-4	TRBJ1-1	few
CASSYGQGTDTQYF	TRBV5-4	TRBJ2-3	few
CASSQGGRWAPTDF	TRBV4-1	TRBJ1-6	few
CASSEGQGVPHEQYF	TRBV6-1	TRBJ2-7	many
CASSLDRGSRPLYGYTF	TRBV11-2	TRBJ1-2	-
CASSISQGAGEQYF	TRBV19	TRBJ2-7	-
CASSKVVPSNAEAFF	TRBV21-1	TRBJ1-1	-
CASKWGQAYGYTF	TRBV6-5	TRBJ1-2	-
CASSERQGSSYEQYF	TRBV5-1	TRBJ2-7	-
CASSDRVTYEQYF	TRBV6-2/TRBV6-3	TRBJ2-7	-
CASSGTGGNNQPQHF	TRBV6-5	TRBJ1-5	-
CASSPSSGGGDTQYF	TRBV3-1/TRBV3-2	TRBJ2-3	-
CASSSVPYEQYF	TRBV6-6	TRBJ2-7	-